These 20 T cell receptor beta chains originate from one sample sequenced in a study of response to subunit inactivated influenza vaccine. TCRdb reanalysed the RT-PCR reads using MiXCR and keeps one entry per CDR3 protein. The data contain roughly 630,000 distinct CDR3 sequences, 14% of them seen just once; the ten biggest clones take up approximately 7.6%. Sequencing was performed on PBMCs from blood, taken roughly 2 weeks before vaccination. The receptors shown here come from a man between 45 and 60 years old who received an inactivated influenza vaccine.

This sequence joins TRBV9 and TRBJ2-2, with a possible D match to TRBD1 (5 bases). The CDR3 length is 14 residues. Looked up from germline, CDR1 is SGDLS and CDR2 is YYNGEE. The V gene lost 3 bases and the J gene lost 1 base, with 7 bases spanning the gap. Here the CDR3 DNA reads TGTGCCAGCAGCGCCCAGGGGAACACCGGGGAGCTGTTTTTT. As protein: CASSAQGNTGELFF.

In its sample, this clonotype was seen many times. The chain joins TRBV7-8 to TRBJ1-4; a weak D match, TRBD1 (6 bases). CDR3 length: 17 amino acids. The ends were cut back, 2 bases at V and 5 bases at J, with 18 bases in the middle. Per germline, CDR1 SGHVS and CDR2 FQNEAQ. CDR3 amino acids: CASSLRAGAKVNEKLFF. CDR3 nucleotide sequence: TGTGCCAGCAGCTTACGGGCAGGGGCCAAAGTAAATGAAAAACTGTTTTTT.

This clonotype appeared a few times. The chain employs TRBV5-4 and TRBJ1-1; D not resolved. The V gene's germline CDR1 is SGHNT and CDR2 YYREEE (reference sequence). CDR3 length equals 12 residues. V was trimmed by 0 bases and J by 7 bases, leaving 7 bases between them. For the CDR3, the DNA is TGTGCCAGCAGCTTGGAACGAAGTGAAGCTTTCTTT. Translating it yields CASSLERSEAFF.

DNA of the CDR3: TGTGCCACCACACAACTAGCGGGGGACACCGGGGAGCTGTTTTTT. Protein product: CATTQLAGDTGELFF. V usage is TRBV27 and J usage is TRBJ2-2; 11 nucleotides line up with TRBD2. CDR1 is MNHEY and CDR2 is SMNVEV in the germline V gene (reference sequence). The CDR3 has 15 residues. After removal of 10 bases from V and 3 bases from J, the junction contained 7 bases not matched to a gene.

The chain joins TRBV6-5 to TRBJ2-5; TRBD2 might be the D (6 bases). From germline, CDR1 is MNHEY and CDR2 SVGAGI. Trimming removed 2 bases from V and 0 bases from J, with 16 bases in between. CDR3 size: 17 residues. This CDR3 is CASSYLFRGLNQETQYF. The CDR3, as DNA: TGTGCCAGCAGTTACCTTTTCCGGGGGTTAAACCAAGAGACCCAGTACTTC.

This rearrangement joins TRBV12-3 or TRBV12-4 to TRBJ2-1; 12 bases fit TRBD2. The CDR3 runs 15 residues. The ends lost 3 bases at V and 9 bases at J; junction bases unmatched: 6. The CDR3 DNA is TGTGCCAGCAGTTTCCTAGCGGGAGGGTTCGGTGAGCAGTTCTTC. Its translation is CASSFLAGGFGEQFF.

The rearrangement joins TRBV7-9 to TRBJ2-1, with TRBD2 matching 11 bases. Germline loops: CDR1 SEHNR, CDR2 FQNEAQ (reference sequence). The trim removed 0 bases at V and 9 bases at J, leaving 4 bases unmatched. The CDR3 length is 15 residues. The CDR3 spells CASSLASGRAGEQFF. CDR3 bases: TGTGCCAGCAGCTTAGCTAGCGGGAGGGCCGGTGAGCAGTTCTTC.

Here the CDR3 DNA reads TGTGCCAGTACTATCGGACTAGCGGGAGAGAACGAGCAGTACTTC. Amino acid sequence: CASTIGLAGENEQYF. This chain uses TRBV28 with TRBJ2-7; 13 bases line up with TRBD2. Unmatched junction bases numbered 10, after V lost 9 bases and J lost 5 bases. Per the germline V gene, CDR1 is MDHEN and CDR2 is SYDVKM. There are 15 residues in the CDR3.

This clonotype has only a few counts. This sequence joins TRBV7-2 and TRBJ2-1; TRBD1 agrees at 9 bases. V shed 5 bases and J 7 bases; nucleotides not matched to a gene: 9. Germline V gives CDR1 SGHTA, CDR2 FQGNSA. This CDR3 comprises 15 residues. The CDR3 DNA reads TGTGCCAGCAGCCCGGGACAGGGCCGGGGAAATGAGCAGTTCTTC. Protein product: CASSPGQGRGNEQFF.

This clonotype was counted at least ten times. J is TRBJ2-1 and V is TRBV12-3 or TRBV12-4, with 10 bases identical to TRBD1. This CDR3 is 14 amino acids long. Trimming took 6 bases from V and 8 from J; bases not matched to a gene: 7. The CDR3 DNA reads TGTGCCAGCAGACCGCGGGACAGGGGACATGAGCAGTTCTTC. Translated, it gives CASRPRDRGHEQFF.

This sequence joins TRBV5-1 and TRBJ2-7; 9 nucleotides line up with TRBD2. Germline CDR1 and CDR2: SGHRS and YFSETQ. V trimming: 2 bases; J trimming: 2 bases; junction bases outside the gene matches: 11. The CDR3 length is 17 residues. The DNA of the CDR3 is TGCGCCAGCAGCTTTTCATGGTCTAGCGGGGATACCTACGAGCAGTACTTC. Its protein is CASSFSWSSGDTYEQYF.

The sample holds many counts of this clonotype. For the CDR3, the DNA is TGCGCCAGCAGTCCGTCACTAGCCAAAAACATTCAGTACTTC. Protein: CASSPSLAKNIQYF. The chain combines TRBV5-1 with TRBJ2-4, with unresolved D. Looked up from germline, CDR1 is SGHRS and CDR2 is YFSETQ. The length of the CDR3 is 14 residues. Trimming took off 5 bases at V and 0 bases at J, with 9 bases between the two ends.

The J gene is TRBJ2-7, the V gene TRBV7-2, with 8 bases matching TRBD2. This CDR3 comprises 15 residues. V lost 0 bases to trimming and J lost 6 bases; unmatched junction nucleotides: 7. Per germline, CDR1 SGHTA and CDR2 FQGNSA. CDR3 DNA: TGTGCCAGCAGCTTAGCCGCGGGGGGCATACCCGAGCAGTACTTC. Protein: CASSLAAGGIPEQYF.

This clonotype was counted a few times. The J gene is TRBJ2-3, the V gene TRBV11-2, with D possibly matching TRBD2 (5 bases). The CDR3 contains 18 residues. Trimming took off 4 bases at V and 2 bases at J, with 22 bases between the two ends. Germline loops: CDR1 SGHAT, CDR2 FQNNGV. The CDR3 region is CASSSPDFLLTFTDTQYF. DNA of the CDR3: TGTGCCAGCAGCTCGCCGGACTTCCTCCTAACTTTCACAGATACGCAGTATTTT.

This clonotype was seen only a few times. The rearrangement joins TRBV28 to TRBJ2-5; tentatively, D is TRBD2 (7 bases). The germline V and J ends were trimmed by 7 bases and 5 bases, with 17 bases remaining between them. In germline, CDR1 is MDHEN, CDR2 SYDVKM. There are 14 residues in the CDR3. This chain's CDR3 is CASTPLGGGETQYF. For the CDR3, the DNA is TGTGCCAGCACCCCCCTAGGGGGGGGGGAGACCCAGTACTTC.

The rearrangement links TRBV20-1 to TRBJ2-3; D call uncertain. The V end was cut by 2 bases, the J end by 3 bases, with 12 bases between. The germline V gene encodes CDR1 DFQATT and CDR2 SNEGSKA (reference sequence). CDR3 length equals 14 residues. This CDR3 is CSARLVTGTDTQYF. The DNA for the CDR3 is TGCAGTGCTAGATTAGTCACTGGTACAGATACGCAGTATTTT.

The rearrangement links TRBV20-1 to TRBJ2-5; D might be TRBD2 (6 bases). Germline CDR1 is DFQATT and CDR2 is SNEGSKA (reference sequence). V lost 2 bases to trimming and J lost 4 bases, with 8 bases between them. The CDR3 has 12 amino acids. The DNA for the CDR3 is TGCAGTGCTAGACCGGGAGCAGAGACCCAGTACTTC. Encoded protein: CSARPGAETQYF.

This clonotype was detected ten times or more. J is TRBJ1-3 and V is TRBV15; D remains unclear. The germline V and J ends were trimmed by 0 bases and 2 bases, with 8 bases remaining between them. The CDR3 length is 15 residues. Germline loops: CDR1 LNHNV, CDR2 YYDKDF (reference sequence). The DNA of the CDR3 is TGTGCCACCAGCAGAGATAGGGCTGCTGGAAACACCATATATTTT. It is translated as CATSRDRAAGNTIYF.

This chain uses TRBV28 with TRBJ2-3; possible D gene TRBD2, 6 bases. Germline V lookup: CDR1 MDHEN, CDR2 SYDVKM. The CDR3 runs 14 residues. V dropped 5 bases and J dropped 2 bases, with 11 bases sitting between them. CDR3 coding DNA: TGTGCCAGCAGTACGGGACTCTACACAGATACGCAGTATTTT. Translating gives CASSTGLYTDTQYF.

This clonotype appeared many times. The chain combines TRBV29-1 with TRBJ2-7; maybe TRBD1 (6 bases). CDR1 SQVTM and CDR2 ANQGSEA come from the germline V gene. There are 11 residues in the CDR3. The V and J ends lost 6 bases and 5 bases respectively, with 11 bases between them. In nucleotides, the CDR3 is TGCAGCGTGACCGGGACAAACGAGCAGTACTTC. The encoded protein is CSVTGTNEQYF.